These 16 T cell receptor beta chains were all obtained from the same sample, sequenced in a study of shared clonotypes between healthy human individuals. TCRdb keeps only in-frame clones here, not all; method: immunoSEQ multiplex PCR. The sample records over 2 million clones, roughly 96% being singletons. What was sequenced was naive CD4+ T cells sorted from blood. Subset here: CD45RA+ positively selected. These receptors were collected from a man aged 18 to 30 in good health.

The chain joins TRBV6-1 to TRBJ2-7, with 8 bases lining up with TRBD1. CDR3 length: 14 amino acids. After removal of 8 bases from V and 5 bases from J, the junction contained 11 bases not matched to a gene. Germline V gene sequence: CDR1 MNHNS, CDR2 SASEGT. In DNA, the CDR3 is TGTGCCAGCGGCAAAGGACAGGGCGCTGACGAGCAGTACTTC. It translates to CASGKGQGADEQYF.

The CDR3 bases are TGTGCCATCAGTGAGGGGACAGGGGGTTTAGATAATGAAAAACTGTTTTTT. Residues: CAISEGTGGLDNEKLFF. The rearrangement joins TRBV10-3 to TRBJ1-4, with 11 bases matching TRBD1. This CDR3 has 17 amino acids. Germline assignment: CDR1 ENHRY and CDR2 SYGVKD. Losses at the gene ends were 2 bases for V and 4 bases for J; bases not matched to a gene: 6.

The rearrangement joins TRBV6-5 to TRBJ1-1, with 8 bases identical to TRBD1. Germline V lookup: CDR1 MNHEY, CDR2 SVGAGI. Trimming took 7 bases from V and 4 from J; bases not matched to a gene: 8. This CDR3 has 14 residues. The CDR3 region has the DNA TGTGCCAGCATTGCCACAGGGGGGGTCACTGAAGCTTTCTTT. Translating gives CASIATGGVTEAFF.

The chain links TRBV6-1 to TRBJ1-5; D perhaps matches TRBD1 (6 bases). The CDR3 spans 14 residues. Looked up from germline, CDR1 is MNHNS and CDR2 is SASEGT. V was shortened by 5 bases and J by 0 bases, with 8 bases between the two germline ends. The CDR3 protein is CASSTGNSNQPQHF. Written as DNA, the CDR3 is TGTGCCAGCAGTACAGGGAATAGCAATCAGCCCCAGCATTTT.

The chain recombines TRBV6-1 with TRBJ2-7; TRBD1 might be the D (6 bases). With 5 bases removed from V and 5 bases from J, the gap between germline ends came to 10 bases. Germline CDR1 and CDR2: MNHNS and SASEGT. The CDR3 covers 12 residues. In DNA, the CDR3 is TGTGCCAGCAGTCCTACAGGGAACGAGCAGTACTTC. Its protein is CASSPTGNEQYF.

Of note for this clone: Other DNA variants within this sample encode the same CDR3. CDR3 region: CASSLEASSYNEQFF. CDR3 DNA: TGCGCCAGCAGCTTGGAGGCTAGCTCCTACAATGAGCAGTTCTTC. This rearrangement joins TRBV5-1 to TRBJ2-1; no clear D. The CDR3 covers 15 residues. Germline assignment: CDR1 SGHRS and CDR2 YFSETQ. Trimming removed 0 bases at V and 0 bases at J, with 7 bases between.

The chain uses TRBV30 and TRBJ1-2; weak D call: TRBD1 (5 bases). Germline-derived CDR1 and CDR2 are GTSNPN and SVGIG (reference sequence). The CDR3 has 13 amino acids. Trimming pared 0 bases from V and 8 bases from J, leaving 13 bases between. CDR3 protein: CAWSVQAGGGYTF. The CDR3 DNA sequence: TGTGCCTGGAGTGTACAGGCGGGGGGAGGCTACACCTTC. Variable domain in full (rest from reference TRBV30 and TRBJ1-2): SQTIHQWPATLVQPVGSPLSLECTVEGTSNPNLYWYRQAAGRGLQLLFYSVGIGQISSEVPQNLSASRPQDRQFILSSKKLLLSDSGFYLCAWSVQAGGGYTFGSGTRLTVV.

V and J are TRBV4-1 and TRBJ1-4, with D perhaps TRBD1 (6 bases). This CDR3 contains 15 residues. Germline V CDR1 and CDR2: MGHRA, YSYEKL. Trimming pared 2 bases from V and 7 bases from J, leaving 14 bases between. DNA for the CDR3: TGCGCCAGCAGCCAACAGGGGAAGAGGAGTGAAAAACTGTTTTTT. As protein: CASSQQGKRSEKLFF.

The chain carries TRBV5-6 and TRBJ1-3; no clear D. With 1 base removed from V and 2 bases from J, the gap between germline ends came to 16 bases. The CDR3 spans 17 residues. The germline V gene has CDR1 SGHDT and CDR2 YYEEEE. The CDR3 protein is CASSLLIADTAGNTIYF. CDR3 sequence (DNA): TGTGCCAGCAGCTTGCTTATTGCGGATACGGCTGGAAACACCATATATTTT.

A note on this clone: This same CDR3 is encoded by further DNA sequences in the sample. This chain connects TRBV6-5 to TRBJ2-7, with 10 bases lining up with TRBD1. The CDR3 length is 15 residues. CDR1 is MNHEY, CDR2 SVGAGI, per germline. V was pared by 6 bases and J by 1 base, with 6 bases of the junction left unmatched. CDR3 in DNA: TGTGCCAGCAGCCTCCGGGACAGGGGATCCTACGAGCAGTACTTC. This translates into CASSLRDRGSYEQYF.

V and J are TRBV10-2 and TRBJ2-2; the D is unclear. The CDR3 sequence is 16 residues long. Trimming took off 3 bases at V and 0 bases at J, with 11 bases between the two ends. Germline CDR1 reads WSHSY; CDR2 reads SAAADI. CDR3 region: CASSEFGHTNTGELFF. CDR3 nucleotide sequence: TGCGCCAGCAGTGAATTCGGTCATACGAACACCGGGGAGCTGTTTTTT.

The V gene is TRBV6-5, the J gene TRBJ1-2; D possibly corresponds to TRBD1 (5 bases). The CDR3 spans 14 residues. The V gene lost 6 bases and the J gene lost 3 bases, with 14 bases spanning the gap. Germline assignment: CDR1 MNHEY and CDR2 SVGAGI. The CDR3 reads CASSPDSVDYGYTF. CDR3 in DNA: TGTGCCAGCAGCCCAGACAGTGTAGACTATGGCTACACCTTC.

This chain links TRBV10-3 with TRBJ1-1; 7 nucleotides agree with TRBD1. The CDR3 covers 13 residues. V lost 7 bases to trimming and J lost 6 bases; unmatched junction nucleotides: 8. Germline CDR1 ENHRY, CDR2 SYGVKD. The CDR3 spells CAITRQGVAEAFF. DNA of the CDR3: TGTGCCATCACTAGGCAGGGGGTCGCTGAAGCTTTCTTT.

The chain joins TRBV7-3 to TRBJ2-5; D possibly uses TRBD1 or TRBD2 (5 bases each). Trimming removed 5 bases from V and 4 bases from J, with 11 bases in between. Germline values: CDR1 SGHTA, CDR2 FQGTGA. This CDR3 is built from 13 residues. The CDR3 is CASSPGTGETQYF. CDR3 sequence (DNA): TGTGCCAGCAGCCCGGGGACGGGAGAGACCCAGTACTTC.

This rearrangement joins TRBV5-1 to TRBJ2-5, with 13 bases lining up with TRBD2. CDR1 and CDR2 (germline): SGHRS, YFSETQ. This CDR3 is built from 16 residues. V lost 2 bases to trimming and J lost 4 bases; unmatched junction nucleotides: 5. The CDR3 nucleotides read TGCGCCAGCAGCTTCAGGACTAGCGGGAGTGGAGAGACCCAGTACTTC. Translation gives CASSFRTSGSGETQYF.

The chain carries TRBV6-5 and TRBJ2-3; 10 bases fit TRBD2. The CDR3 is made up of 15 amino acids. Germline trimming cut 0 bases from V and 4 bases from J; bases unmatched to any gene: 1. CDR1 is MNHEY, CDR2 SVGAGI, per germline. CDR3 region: CASSYSGLASDTQYF. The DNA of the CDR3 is TGTGCCAGCAGTTACTCGGGACTAGCGTCAGATACGCAGTATTTT.